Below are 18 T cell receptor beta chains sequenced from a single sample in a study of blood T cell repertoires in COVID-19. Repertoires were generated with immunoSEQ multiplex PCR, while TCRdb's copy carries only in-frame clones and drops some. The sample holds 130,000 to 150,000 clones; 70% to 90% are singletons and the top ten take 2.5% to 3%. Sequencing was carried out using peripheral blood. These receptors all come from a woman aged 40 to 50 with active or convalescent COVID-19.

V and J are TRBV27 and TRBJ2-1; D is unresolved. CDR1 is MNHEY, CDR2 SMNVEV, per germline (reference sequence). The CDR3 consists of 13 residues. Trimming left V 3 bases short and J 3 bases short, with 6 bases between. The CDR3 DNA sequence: TGTGCCAGCAGTTTTAACGGCTACAATGAGCAGTTCTTC. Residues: CASSFNGYNEQFF.

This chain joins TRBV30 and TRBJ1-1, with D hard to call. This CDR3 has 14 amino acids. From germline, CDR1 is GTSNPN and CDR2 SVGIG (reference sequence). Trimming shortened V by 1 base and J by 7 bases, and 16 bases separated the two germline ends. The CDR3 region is CAWSASRGVSEAFF. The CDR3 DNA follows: TGTGCCTGGAGTGCCTCTCGAGGCGTGAGTGAAGCTTTCTTT.

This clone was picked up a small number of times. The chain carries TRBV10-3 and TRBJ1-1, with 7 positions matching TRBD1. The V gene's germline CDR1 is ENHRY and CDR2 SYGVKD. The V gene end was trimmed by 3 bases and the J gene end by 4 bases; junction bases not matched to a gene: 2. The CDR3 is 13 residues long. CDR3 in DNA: TGTGCCATCAGTGAACAGGGGAGCACTGAAGCTTTCTTT. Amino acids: CAISEQGSTEAFF.

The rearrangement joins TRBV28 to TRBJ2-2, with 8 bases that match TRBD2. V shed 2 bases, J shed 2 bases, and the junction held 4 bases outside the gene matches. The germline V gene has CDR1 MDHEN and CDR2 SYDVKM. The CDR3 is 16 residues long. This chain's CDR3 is CASSLRGGFNTGELFF. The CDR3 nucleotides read TGTGCCAGCAGTTTACGGGGGGGCTTTAACACCGGGGAGCTGTTTTTT. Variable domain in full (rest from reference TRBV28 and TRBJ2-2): DVKVTQSSRYLVKRTGEKVFLECVQDMDHENMFWYRQDPGLGLRLIYFSYDVKMKEKGDIPEGYSVSREKKERFSLILESASTNQTSMYLCASSLRGGFNTGELFFGEGSRLTVL.

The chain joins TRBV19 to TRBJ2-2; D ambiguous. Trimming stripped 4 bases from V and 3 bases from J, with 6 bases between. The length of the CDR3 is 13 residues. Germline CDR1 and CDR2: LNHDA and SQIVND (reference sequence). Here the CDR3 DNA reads TGTGCCAGTAGTAGCAGGTACACCGGGGAGCTGTTTTTT. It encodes CASSSRYTGELFF.

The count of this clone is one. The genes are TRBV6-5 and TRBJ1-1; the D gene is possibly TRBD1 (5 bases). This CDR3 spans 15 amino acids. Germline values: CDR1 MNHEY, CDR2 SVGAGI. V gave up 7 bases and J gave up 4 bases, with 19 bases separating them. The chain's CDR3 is CASTLTIGRGTEAFF. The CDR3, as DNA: TGTGCCAGCACTCTCACCATCGGGAGGGGCACTGAAGCTTTCTTT.

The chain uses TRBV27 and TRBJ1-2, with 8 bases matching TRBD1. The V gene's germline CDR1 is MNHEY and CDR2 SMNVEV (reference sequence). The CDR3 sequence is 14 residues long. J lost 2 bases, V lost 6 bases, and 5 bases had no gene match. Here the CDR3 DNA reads TGTGCCAGCAGGCGGACAGGGACCAACTATGGCTACACCTTC. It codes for CASRRTGTNYGYTF.

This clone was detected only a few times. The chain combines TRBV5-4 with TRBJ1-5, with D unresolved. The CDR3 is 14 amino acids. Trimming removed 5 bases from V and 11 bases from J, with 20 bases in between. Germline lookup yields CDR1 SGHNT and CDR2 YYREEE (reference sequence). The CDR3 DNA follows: TGTGCCAGCAGTTACGGCCCCGACTCATCCGCCCAGCATTTT. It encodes CASSYGPDSSAQHF.

The CDR3 sequence is CASSLGGQGAGYEQYF. The CDR3 DNA reads TGCGCCAGCAGCTTGGGGGGACAGGGGGCAGGCTACGAGCAGTACTTC. V gene TRBV5-1 combines with J gene TRBJ2-7; 12 nucleotides agree with TRBD1. Germline V gives CDR1 SGHRS, CDR2 YFSETQ. V was pared by 0 bases and J by 3 bases, with 4 bases of the junction left unmatched. The CDR3 runs 16 residues.

The CDR3 loop reads CARGLGGSGYNEQFF. The CDR3 DNA reads as TGTGCCCGGGGGTTGGGCGGGAGTGGGTACAATGAGCAGTTCTTC. V usage is TRBV30 and J usage is TRBJ2-1, with 7 bases matching TRBD2. Losses at the gene ends were 8 bases for V and 4 bases for J; bases not matched to a gene: 14. The CDR3 covers 15 residues. CDR1 is GTSNPN and CDR2 is SVGIG in the germline V gene (reference sequence).

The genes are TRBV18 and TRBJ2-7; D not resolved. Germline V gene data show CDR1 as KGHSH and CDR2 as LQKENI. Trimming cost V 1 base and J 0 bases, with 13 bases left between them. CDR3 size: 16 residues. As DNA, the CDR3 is TGTGCCAGCTCACCACTAGGCGGTGGTCGCTCCTACGAGCAGTACTTC. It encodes CASSPLGGGRSYEQYF.

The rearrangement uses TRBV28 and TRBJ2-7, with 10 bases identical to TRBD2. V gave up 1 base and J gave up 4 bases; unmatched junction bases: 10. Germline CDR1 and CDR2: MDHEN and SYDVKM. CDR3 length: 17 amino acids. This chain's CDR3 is CASSLYLSGRARYEQYF. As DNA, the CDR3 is TGTGCCAGCAGTTTATATCTGAGCGGGAGGGCCCGGTACGAGCAGTACTTC. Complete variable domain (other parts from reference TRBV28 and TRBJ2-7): DVKVTQSSRYLVKRTGEKVFLECVQDMDHENMFWYRQDPGLGLRLIYFSYDVKMKEKGDIPEGYSVSREKKERFSLILESASTNQTSMYLCASSLYLSGRARYEQYFGPGTRLTVT.

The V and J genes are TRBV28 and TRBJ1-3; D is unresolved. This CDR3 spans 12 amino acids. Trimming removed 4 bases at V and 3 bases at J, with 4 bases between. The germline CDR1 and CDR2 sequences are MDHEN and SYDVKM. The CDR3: CASSYGGNTIYF. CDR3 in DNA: TGTGCCAGCAGTTACGGTGGAAACACCATATATTTT.

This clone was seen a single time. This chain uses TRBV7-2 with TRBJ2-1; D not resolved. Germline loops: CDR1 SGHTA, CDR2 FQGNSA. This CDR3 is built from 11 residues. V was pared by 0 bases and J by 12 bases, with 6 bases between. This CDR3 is CASSLALRQFF. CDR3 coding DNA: TGTGCCAGCAGCTTAGCGCTAAGGCAGTTCTTC.

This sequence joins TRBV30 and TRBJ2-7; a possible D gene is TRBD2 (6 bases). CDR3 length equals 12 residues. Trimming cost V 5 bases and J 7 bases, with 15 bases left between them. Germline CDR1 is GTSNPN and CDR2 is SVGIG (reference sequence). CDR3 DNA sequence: TGTGCCTGGCAACTAGCCACGGGAGAGCAGTACTTC. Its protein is CAWQLATGEQYF.

CDR3 nucleotide sequence: TGTGCCAGCAGTTTAGGGCTCCCGTATGGCTACACCTTC. Its translation is CASSLGLPYGYTF. The J gene is TRBJ1-2, the V gene TRBV27; D remains ambiguous. V shed 2 bases and J shed 5 bases, with 9 bases lying between them. The length of the CDR3 is 13 residues. The germline CDR1 and CDR2 sequences are MNHEY and SMNVEV (reference sequence).

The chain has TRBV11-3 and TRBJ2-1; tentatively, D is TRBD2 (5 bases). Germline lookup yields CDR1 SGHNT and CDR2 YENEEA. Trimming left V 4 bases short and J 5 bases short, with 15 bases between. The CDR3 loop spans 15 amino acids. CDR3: CASSSPGKADNEQFF. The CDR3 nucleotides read TGTGCCAGCAGCTCCCCCGGGAAGGCCGACAATGAGCAGTTCTTC. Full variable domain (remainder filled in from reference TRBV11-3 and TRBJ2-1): EAGVVQSPRYKIIEKKQPVAFWCNPISGHNTLYWYLQNLGQGPELLIRYENEEAVDDSQLPKDRFSAERLKGVDSTLKIQPAELGDSAVYLCASSSPGKADNEQFFGPGTRLTVL.

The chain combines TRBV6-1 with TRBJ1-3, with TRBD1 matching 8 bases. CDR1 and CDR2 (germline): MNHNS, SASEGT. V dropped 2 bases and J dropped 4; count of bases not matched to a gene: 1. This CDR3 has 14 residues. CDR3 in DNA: TGTGCCAGCAGTGAAAGGGACAGGGGAAACACCATATATTTT. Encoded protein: CASSERDRGNTIYF.